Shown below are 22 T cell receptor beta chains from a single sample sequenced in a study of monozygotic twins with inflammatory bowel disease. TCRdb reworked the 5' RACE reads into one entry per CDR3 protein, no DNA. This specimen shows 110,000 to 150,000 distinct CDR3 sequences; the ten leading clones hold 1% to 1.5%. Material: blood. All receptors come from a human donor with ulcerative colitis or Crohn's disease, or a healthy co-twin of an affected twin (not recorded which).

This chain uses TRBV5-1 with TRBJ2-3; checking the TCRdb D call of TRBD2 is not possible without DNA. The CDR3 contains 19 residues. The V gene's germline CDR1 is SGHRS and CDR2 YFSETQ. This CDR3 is CASSLRSSLAGGRTDTQYF.

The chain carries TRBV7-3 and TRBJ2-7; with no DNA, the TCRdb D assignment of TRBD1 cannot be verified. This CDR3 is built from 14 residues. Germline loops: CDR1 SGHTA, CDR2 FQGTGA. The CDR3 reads CASSPERVGGGQYF.

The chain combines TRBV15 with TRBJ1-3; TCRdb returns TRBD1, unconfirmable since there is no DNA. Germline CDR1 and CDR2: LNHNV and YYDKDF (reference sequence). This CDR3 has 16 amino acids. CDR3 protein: CATSRKGDLAGNTIYF.

The chain's CDR3 is CASTRSGGRTNYGYTF. This chain connects TRBV6-1 to TRBJ1-2. Per the germline V gene, CDR1 is MNHNS and CDR2 is SASEGT. The CDR3 has 16 amino acids.

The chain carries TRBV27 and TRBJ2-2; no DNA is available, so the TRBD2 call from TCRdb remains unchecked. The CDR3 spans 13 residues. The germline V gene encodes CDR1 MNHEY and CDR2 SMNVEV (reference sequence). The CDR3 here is CASSRLESGELFF.

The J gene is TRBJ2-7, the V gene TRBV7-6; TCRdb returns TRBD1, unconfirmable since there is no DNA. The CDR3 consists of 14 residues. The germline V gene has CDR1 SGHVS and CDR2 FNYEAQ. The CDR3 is CASSRPGDNYEQYF.

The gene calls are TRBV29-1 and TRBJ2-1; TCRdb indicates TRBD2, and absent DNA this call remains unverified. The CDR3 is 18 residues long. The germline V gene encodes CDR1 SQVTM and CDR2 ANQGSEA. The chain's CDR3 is CSVNTGTSGPRSYNEQFF.

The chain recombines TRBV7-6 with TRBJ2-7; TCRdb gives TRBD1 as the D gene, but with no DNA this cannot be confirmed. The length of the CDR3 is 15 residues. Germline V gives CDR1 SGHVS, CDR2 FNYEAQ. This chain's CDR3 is CASSLVGTDSYEQYF.

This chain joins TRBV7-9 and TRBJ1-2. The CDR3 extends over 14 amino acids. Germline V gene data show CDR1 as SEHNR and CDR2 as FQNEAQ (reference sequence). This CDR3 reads CASSPTARDYGYTF.

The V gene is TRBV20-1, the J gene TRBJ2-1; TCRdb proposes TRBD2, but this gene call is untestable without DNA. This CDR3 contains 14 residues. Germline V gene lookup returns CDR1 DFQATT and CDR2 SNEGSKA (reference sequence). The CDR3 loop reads CSARVSGRLNEQFF.

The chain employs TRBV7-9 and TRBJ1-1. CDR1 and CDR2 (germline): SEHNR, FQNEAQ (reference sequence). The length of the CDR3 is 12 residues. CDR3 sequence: CASSLVGSEAFF.

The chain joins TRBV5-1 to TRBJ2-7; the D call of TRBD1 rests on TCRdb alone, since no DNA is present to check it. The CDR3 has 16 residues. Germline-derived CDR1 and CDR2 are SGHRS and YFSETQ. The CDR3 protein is CASSLGRQGPSYEQYF.

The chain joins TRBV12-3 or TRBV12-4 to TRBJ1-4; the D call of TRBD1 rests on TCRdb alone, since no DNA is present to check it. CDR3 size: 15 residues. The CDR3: CTSREQAGTGEKLFF.

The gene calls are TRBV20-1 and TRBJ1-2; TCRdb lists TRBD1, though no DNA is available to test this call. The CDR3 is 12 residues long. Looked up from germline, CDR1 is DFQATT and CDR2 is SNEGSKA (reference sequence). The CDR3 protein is CSAQTGQYGYTF.

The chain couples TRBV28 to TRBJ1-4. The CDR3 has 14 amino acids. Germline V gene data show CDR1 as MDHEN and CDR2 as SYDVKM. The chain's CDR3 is CASSLSNTAGKLFF.

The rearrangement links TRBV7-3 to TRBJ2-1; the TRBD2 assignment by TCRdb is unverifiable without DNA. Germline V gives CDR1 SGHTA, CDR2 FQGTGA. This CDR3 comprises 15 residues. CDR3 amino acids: CASSLLGLAGHEQFF. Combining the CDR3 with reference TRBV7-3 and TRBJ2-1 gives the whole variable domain GAGVSQTPSNKVTEKGKYVELRCDPISGHTALYWYRQSLGQGPEFLIYFQGTGAADDSGLPNDRFFAVRPEGSVSTLKIQRTERGDSAVYLCASSLLGLAGHEQFFGPGTRLTVL.

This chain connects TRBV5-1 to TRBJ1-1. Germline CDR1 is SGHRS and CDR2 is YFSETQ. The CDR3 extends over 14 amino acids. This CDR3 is CASRRIQEVPEAFF.

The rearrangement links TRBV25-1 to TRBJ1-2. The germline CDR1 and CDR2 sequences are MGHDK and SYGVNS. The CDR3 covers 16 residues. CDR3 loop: CASSDTLGTLNGGYTF.

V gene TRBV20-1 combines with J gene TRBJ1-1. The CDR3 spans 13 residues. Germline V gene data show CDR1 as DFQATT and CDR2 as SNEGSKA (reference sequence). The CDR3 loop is CSARPGLGTEAFF.

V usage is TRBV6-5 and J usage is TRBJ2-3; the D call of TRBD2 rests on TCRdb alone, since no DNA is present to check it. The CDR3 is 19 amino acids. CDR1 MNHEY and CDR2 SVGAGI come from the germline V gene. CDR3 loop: CASSSGTSGGRDYTDTQYF.

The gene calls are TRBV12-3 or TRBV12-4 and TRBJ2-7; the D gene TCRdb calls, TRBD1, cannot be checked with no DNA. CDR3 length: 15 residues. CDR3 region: CASSPGQGTYYEQYF.

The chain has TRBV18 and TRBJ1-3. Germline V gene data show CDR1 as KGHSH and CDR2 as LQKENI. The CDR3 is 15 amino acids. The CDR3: CASSPGQASGNTIYF.